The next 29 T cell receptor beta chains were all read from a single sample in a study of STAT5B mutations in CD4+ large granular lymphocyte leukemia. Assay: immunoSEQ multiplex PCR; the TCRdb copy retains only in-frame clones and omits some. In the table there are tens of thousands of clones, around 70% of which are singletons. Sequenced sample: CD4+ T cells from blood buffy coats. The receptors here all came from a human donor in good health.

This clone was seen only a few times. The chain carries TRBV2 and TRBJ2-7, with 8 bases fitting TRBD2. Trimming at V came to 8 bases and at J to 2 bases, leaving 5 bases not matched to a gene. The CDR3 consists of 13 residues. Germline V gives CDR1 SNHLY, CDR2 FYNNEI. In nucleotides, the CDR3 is TGTGCCAGCGGAAGCGGGGGCCCCTACGAGCAGTACTTC. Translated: CASGSGGPYEQYF.

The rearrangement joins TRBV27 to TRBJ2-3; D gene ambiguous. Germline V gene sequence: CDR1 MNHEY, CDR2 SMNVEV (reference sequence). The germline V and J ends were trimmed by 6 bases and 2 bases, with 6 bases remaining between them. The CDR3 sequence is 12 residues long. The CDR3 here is CASRTNTDTQYF. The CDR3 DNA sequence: TGTGCCAGCAGAACTAACACAGATACGCAGTATTTT.

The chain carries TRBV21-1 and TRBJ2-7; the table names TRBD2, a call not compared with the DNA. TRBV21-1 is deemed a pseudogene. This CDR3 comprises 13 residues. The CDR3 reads CASIPRGGREQYF. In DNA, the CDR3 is TGTGCCAGCATCCCCCGGGGGGGCCGCGAGCAGTACTTC.

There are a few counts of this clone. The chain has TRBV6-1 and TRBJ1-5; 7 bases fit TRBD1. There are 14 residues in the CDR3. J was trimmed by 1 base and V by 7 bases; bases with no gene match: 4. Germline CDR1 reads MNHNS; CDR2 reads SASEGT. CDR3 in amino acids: CASTQTGSNQPQHF. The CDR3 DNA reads TGTGCCAGCACCCAGACAGGGAGCAATCAGCCCCAGCATTTT.

In DNA, the CDR3 is TGCAGCGGCGTGGGCCAAGAGACCCAGTACTTC. Protein sequence: CSGVGQETQYF. The genes are TRBV29-1 and TRBJ2-5, with D unresolved. The CDR3 sequence is 11 residues long. Trimming shortened V by 7 bases and J by 1 base, and 7 bases separated the two germline ends. From germline, CDR1 is SQVTM and CDR2 ANQGSEA.

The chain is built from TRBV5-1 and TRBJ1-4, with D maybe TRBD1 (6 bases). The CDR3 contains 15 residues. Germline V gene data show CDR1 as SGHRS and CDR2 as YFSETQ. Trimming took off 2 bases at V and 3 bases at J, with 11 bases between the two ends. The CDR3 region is CASSLPEGANEKLFF. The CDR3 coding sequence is TGCGCCAGCAGCTTACCGGAGGGGGCTAATGAAAAACTGTTTTTT.

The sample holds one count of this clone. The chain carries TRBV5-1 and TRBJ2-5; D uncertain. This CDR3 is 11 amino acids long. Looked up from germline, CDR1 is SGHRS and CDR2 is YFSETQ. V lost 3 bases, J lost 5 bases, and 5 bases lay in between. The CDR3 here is CASSSQETQYF. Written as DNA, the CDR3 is TGCGCCAGCAGCTCCCAGGAGACCCAGTACTTC.

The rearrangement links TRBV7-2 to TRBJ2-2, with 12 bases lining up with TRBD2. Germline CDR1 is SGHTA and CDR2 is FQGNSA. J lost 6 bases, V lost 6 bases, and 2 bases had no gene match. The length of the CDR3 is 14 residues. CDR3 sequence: CASRGTSGSGELFF. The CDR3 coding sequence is TGTGCCAGCAGGGGGACTAGCGGGTCCGGGGAGCTGTTTTTT.

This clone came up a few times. The chain's CDR3 is CASSQNALTGLRPGYTF. Written as DNA, the CDR3 is TGTGCCAGCAGCCAGAACGCGCTAACGGGACTCCGGCCTGGCTACACCTTC. The chain has TRBV14 and TRBJ1-2, with D perhaps matching TRBD1 (5 bases). The length of the CDR3 is 17 residues. Germline-derived CDR1 and CDR2 are SGHDN and FVKESK. V lost 3 bases, J lost 7 bases, and 24 bases lay in between.

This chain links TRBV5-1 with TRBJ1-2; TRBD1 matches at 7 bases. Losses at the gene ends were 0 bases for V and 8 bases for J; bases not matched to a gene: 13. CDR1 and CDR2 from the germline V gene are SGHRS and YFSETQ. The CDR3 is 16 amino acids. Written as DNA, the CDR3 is TGCGCCAGCAGCTTGGGACAGGGTCCTACCCTGTCGGGCTACACCTTC. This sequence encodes CASSLGQGPTLSGYTF.

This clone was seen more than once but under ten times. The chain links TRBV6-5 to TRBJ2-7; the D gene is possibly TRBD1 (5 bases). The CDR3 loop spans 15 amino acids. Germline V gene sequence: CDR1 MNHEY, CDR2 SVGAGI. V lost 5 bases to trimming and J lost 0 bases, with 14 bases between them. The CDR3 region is CASSRASDSSYEQYF. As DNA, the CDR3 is TGTGCCAGCAGTCGCGCGAGCGACAGCTCCTACGAGCAGTACTTC.

The CDR3 DNA is TGTGCCAGCAGCCCGAGGGAGGGGACAGATACGCAGTATTTT. This gives the protein CASSPREGTDTQYF. This chain connects TRBV9 to TRBJ2-3, with TRBD2 identical over 7 bases. Germline CDR1 is SGDLS and CDR2 is YYNGEE. This CDR3 is 14 amino acids long. The V and J ends lost 4 bases and 3 bases, in that order; junction bases with no gene match: 5.

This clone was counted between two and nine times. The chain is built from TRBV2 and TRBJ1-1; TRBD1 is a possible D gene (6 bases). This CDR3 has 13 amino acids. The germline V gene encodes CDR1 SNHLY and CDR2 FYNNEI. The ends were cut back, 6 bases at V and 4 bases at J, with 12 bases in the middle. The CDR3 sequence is CASRRTGFTEAFF. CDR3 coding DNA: TGTGCCAGCAGACGTACAGGGTTCACTGAAGCTTTCTTT.

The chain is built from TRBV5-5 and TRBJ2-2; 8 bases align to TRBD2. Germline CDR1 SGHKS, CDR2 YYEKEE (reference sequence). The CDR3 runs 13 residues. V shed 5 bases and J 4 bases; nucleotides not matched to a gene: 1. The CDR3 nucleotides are TGTGCCAGCAGTAGCGGGATCACCGGGGAGCTGTTTTTT. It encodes CASSSGITGELFF.

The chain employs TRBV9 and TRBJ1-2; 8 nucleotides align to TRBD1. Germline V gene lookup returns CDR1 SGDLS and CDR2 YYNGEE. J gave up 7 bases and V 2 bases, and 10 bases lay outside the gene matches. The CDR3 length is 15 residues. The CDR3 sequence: CASSVRGQVGSGYTF. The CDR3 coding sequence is TGTGCCAGCAGCGTCAGGGGGCAGGTCGGGAGTGGCTACACCTTC.

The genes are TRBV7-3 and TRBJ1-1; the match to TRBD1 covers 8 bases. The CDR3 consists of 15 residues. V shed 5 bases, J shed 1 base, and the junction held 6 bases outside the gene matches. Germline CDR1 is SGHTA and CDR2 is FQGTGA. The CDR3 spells CASSPQGAANTEAFF. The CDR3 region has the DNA TGTGCCAGCAGCCCTCAGGGGGCGGCGAACACTGAAGCTTTCTTT.

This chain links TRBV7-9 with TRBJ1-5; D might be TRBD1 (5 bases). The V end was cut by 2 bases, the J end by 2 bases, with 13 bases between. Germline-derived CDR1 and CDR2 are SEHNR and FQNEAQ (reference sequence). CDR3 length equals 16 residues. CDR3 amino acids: CASSLTGADGNQPQHF. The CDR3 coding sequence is TGTGCCAGCAGCTTAACCGGGGCTGATGGCAATCAGCCCCAGCATTTT. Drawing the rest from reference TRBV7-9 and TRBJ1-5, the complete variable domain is DTGVSQNPRHKITKRGQNVTFRCDPISEHNRLYWYRQTLGQGPEFLTYFQNEAQLEKSRLLSDRFSAERPKGSFSTLEIQRTEQGDSAMYLCASSLTGADGNQPQHFGDGTRLSIL.

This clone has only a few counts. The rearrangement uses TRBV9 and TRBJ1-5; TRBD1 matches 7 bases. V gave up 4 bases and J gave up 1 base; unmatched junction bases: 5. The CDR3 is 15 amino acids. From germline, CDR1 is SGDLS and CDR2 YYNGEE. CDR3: CASSSPGQSNQPQHF. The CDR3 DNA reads TGTGCCAGCAGCTCGCCGGGACAGAGCAATCAGCCCCAGCATTTT.

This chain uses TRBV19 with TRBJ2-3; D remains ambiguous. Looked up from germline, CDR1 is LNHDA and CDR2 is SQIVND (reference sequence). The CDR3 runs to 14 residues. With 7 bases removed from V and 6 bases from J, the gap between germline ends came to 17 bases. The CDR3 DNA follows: TGTGCCAGTACTCCGGATGAAAGGTGGGATACGCAGTATTTT. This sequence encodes CASTPDERWDTQYF. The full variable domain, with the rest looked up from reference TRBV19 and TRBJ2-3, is DGGITQSPKYLFRKEGQNVTLSCEQNLNHDAMYWYRQDPGQGLRLIYYSQIVNDFQKGDIAEGYSVSREKKESFPLTVTSAQKNPTAFYLCASTPDERWDTQYFGPGTRLTVL.

CDR3 residues: CASSPLDRRAFF. For the CDR3, the DNA is TGTGCCAGCTCACCACTGGACCGACGAGCTTTCTTT. This sequence joins TRBV18 and TRBJ1-1; D ambiguous. V dropped 1 base and J dropped 10 bases, with 10 bases sitting between them. The CDR3 has 12 residues. Germline V CDR1 and CDR2: KGHSH, LQKENI. Full variable domain (rest looked up from reference TRBV18 and TRBJ1-1): NAGVMQNPRHLVRRRGQEARLRCSPMKGHSHVYWYRQLPEEGLKFMVYLQKENIIDESGMPKERFSAEFPKEGPSILRIQQVVRGDSAAYFCASSPLDRRAFFGQGTRLTVV.

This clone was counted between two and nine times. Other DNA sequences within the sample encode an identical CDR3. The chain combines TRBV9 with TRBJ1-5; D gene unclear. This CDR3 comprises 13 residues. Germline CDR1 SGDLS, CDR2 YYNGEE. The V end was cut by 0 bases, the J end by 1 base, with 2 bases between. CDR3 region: CASSVGSNQPQHF. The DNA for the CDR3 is TGTGCCAGCAGCGTAGGCAGCAATCAGCCCCAGCATTTT.

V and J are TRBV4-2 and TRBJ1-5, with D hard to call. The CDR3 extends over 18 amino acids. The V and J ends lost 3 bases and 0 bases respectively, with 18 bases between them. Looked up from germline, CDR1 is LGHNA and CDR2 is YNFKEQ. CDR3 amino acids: CASSHLWAGENSNQPQHF. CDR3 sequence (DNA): TGTGCCAGCAGCCACCTCTGGGCAGGAGAGAATAGCAATCAGCCCCAGCATTTT.

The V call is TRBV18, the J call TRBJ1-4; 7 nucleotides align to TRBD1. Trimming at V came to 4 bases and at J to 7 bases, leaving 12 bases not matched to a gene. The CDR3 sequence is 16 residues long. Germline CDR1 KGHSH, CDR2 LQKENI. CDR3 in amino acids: CASSLEKTGTAEKLFF. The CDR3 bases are TGTGCCAGCTCACTAGAGAAGACAGGGACGGCTGAAAAACTGTTTTTT.

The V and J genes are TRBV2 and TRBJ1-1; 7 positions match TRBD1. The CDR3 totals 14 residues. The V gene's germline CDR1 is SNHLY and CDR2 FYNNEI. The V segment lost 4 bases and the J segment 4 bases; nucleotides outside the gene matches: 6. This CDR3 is CASSVEGQSTEAFF. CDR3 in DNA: TGTGCCAGCAGTGTAGAGGGACAGTCCACTGAAGCTTTCTTT.

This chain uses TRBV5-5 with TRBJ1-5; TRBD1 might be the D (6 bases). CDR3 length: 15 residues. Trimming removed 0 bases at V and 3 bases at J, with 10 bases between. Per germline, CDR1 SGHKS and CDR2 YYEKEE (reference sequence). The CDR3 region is CASSLVGQINQPQHF. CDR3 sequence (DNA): TGTGCCAGCAGCTTGGTAGGACAGATCAATCAGCCCCAGCATTTT.

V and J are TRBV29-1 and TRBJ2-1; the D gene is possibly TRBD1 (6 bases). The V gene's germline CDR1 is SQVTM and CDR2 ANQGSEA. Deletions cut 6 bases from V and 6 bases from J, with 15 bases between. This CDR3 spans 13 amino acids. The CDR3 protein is CSVDDPGVNEQFF. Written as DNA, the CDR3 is TGCAGCGTAGACGACCCAGGGGTCAATGAGCAGTTCTTC.

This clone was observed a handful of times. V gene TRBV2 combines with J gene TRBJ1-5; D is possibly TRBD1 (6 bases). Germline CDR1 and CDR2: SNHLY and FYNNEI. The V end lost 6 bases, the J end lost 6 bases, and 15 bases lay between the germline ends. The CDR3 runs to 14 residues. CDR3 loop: CASRSGQYGQPQHF. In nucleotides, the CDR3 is TGTGCCAGCAGATCCGGACAGTACGGTCAGCCCCAGCATTTT.

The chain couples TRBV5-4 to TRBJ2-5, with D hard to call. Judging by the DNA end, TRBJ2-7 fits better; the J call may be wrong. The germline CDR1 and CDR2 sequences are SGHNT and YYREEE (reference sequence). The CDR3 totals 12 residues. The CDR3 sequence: CASSLVGNEQYF. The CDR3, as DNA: TGTGCCAGCAGCTTGGTGGGGAACGAGCAGTACTTC.

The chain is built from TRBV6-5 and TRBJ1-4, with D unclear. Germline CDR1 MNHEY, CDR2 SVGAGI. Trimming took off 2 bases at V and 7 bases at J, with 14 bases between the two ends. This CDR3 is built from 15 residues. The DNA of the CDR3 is TGTGCCAGCAGTTACCTCCCGACGGGCGCTGAAAAACTGTTTTTT. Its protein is CASSYLPTGAEKLFF.